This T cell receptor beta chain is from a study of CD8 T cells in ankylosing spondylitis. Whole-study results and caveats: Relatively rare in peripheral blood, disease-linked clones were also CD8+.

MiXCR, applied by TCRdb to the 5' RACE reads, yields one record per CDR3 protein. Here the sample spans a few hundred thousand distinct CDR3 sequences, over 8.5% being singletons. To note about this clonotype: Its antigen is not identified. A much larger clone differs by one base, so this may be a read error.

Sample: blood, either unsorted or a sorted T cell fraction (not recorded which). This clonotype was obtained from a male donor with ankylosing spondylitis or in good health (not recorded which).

CDR3 residues: CSVVRGLTEQFF. The CDR3 nucleotides are TGCAGCGTTGTTCGGGGTCTGACCGAGCAGTTCTTC. This chain connects TRBV29-1 to TRBJ2-1; possible D gene TRBD2, 5 bases. The germline gives CDR1 SQVTM, CDR2 ANQGSEA. The CDR3 has 12 amino acids. V lost 4 bases and J 10 bases, leaving 14 bases between the germline ends.